The rows below give T cell receptor beta chains drawn from one sample of a study of control samples from healthy donors and cancer patients. The repertoire was sequenced with immunoSEQ multiplex PCR; TCRdb's copy has only in-frame clones and lacks some. Among over 150,000 clones, 90% were seen once, and the ten largest hold 1.2% to 1.5%. The sequenced sample consisted of blood. The receptors here all came from a woman aged 45-59 years in good health. Both conserved end residues are part of each CDR3. The order of the fields is J gene, V gene, CDR3 length, D gene, CDR3 protein, CDR3 DNA. A D gene is named only where the DNA matches it firmly.

>TRBJ1-1|TRBV15|13|NA
CATSWTTNTEAFF
TGTGCCACCAGCTGGACTACGAACACTGAAGCTTTCTTT
>TRBJ2-1|TRBV10-3|15|NA
CAISESNRAPGEQFF
TGTGCCATCAGTGAGTCAAACAGGGCCCCGGGGGAGCAGTTCTTC
>TRBJ1-2|TRBV12-3/TRBV12-4|13|NA
CASRYRDLGGYTF
TGTGCCAGCAGATACCGGGACTTAGGGGGCTACACCTTC
>TRBJ2-7|TRBV30|14|NA
CAWSAGPLSYEQYF
TGTGCCTGGAGTGCCGGGCCTCTCTCCTACGAGCAGTACTTC
>TRBJ1-1|TRBV5-4|15|TRBD1
CASSLEGATNTEAFF
TGTGCCAGCAGCTTGGAGGGGGCCACGAACACTGAAGCTTTCTTT
>TRBJ1-5|TRBV30|15|NA
CAWSVRGSYNQPQHF
TGTGCCTGGAGTGTACGGGGCAGTTATAATCAGCCCCAGCATTTT
>TRBJ1-1|TRBV6-6|13|NA
CASIWGGNTEAFF
TGTGCCAGCATTTGGGGTGGGAACACTGAAGCTTTCTTT
>TRBJ1-5|TRBV6-4|13|NA
CASSSESNQPQHF
TGTGCCAGCAGTTCAGAGAGCAATCAGCCCCAGCATTTT
>TRBJ1-2|TRBV15|14|NA
CATSRDARGYGYTF
TGTGCCACCAGCAGAGACGCAAGGGGATACGGCTACACCTTC
>TRBJ2-7|TRBV11-2|13|NA
CASSLPGLYEQYF
TGTGCCAGCAGCTTACCCGGGCTGTACGAGCAGTACTTC
>TRBJ1-1|TRBV7-8|13|NA
CASSLVEVTEAFF
TGTGCCAGCAGCTTAGTAGAGGTTACTGAAGCTTTCTTT
>TRBJ1-1|TRBV3-1/TRBV3-2|15|NA
CASSQGTGPNTEAFF
TGTGCCAGCAGCCAAGGAACGGGACCGAACACTGAAGCTTTCTTT
>TRBJ1-2|TRBV3-1/TRBV3-2|18|NA
CASSQDLPVGPFNYGYTF
TGTGCCAGCAGCCAAGACCTTCCTGTTGGCCCATTTAACTATGGCTACACCTTC
>TRBJ2-7|TRBV19|15|NA
CASSRPLLSGYEQYF
TGTGCCAGTAGTCGCCCTCTCCTAAGCGGCTACGAGCAGTACTTC
>TRBJ1-1|TRBV19|18|TRBD1
CASSSQGQIPPLNTEAFF
TGTGCCAGTAGTTCCCAGGGACAGATCCCCCCTCTGAACACTGAAGCTTTCTTT
>TRBJ1-3|TRBV19|15|NA
CASCQGMFSGNTIYF
TGTGCCAGTTGCCAGGGGATGTTTTCTGGAAACACCATATATTTT
>TRBJ2-2|TRBV7-3|14|NA
CASSALRNTGELFF
TGTGCCAGCAGCGCCCTACGGAACACCGGGGAGCTGTTTTTT
>TRBJ1-1|TRBV7-2|14|TRBD1
CASTEDRVNTEAFF
TGTGCCAGCACCGAGGACAGGGTGAACACTGAAGCTTTCTTT
>TRBJ2-1|TRBV30|14|NA
CAWTSGLPGNEQFF
TGTGCCTGGACCTCCGGTCTCCCGGGCAATGAGCAGTTCTTC
>TRBJ2-1|TRBV29-1|14|NA
CSVPTLSSYNEQFF
TGCAGCGTCCCGACTCTAAGCTCCTACAATGAGCAGTTCTTC
>TRBJ2-7|TRBV24-1|16|NA
CATSGNRDSGYHEQYF
TGTGCCACCAGTGGTAACCGGGACAGCGGGTACCACGAGCAGTACTTC
>TRBJ2-7|TRBV27|14|TRBD1
CASRPTGGSYEQYF
TGTGCCAGCAGGCCGACAGGGGGCTCCTACGAGCAGTACTTC
>TRBJ2-5|TRBV2|11|NA
CASSGTETQYF
TGTGCCAGCAGTGGAACAGAGACCCAGTACTTC
>TRBJ2-5|TRBV30|13|NA
CAWSALEQETQYF
TGTGCCTGGAGTGCCCTAGAGCAAGAGACCCAGTACTTC